Presented here are 7 T cell receptor beta chains from one specimen sequenced in a study of blood T cell repertoires in COVID-19. Using immunoSEQ multiplex PCR, the repertoire was profiled, and TCRdb retains in-frame clones only, with some absent. The sample includes over 150,000 clones, 70% to 90% seen only once; the top ten take less than 10%. Sequencing used peripheral blood. The source is a woman aged 55-69 years with COVID-19, enrolled during active disease.

This clone occurred once. V and J are TRBV6-1 and TRBJ1-1; tentatively, D is TRBD1 (5 bases). This CDR3 is 15 amino acids long. Looked up from germline, CDR1 is MNHNS and CDR2 is SASEGT. Between the trimmed V and J ends, which lost 3 bases and 4 bases, there was a span of 15 bases. CDR3 region: CASSDPGQVFTEAFF. The CDR3 DNA reads as TGTGCCAGCAGTGATCCAGGGCAGGTTTTCACTGAAGCTTTCTTT.

The chain joins TRBV5-8 to TRBJ2-3; tentatively, D is TRBD1 (6 bases). From germline, CDR1 is SGHTS and CDR2 YDEGEE. The CDR3 runs 15 residues. The V end lost 4 bases, the J end lost 2 bases, and 14 bases lay between the germline ends. CDR3 sequence (DNA): TGTGCCAGCAGCCCAAATGGACAGATCACAGATACGCAGTATTTT. Protein product: CASSPNGQITDTQYF.

V usage is TRBV4-1 and J usage is TRBJ2-7; 9 bases fit TRBD2. The length of the CDR3 is 17 residues. The V gene end was trimmed by 1 base and the J gene end by 0 bases; junction bases not matched to a gene: 7. Germline CDR1 reads MGHRA; CDR2 reads YSYEKL. CDR3 nucleotide sequence: TGCGCCAGCAGCCAAGGCCCTAGCGGGACTAGCTCCTACGAGCAGTACTTC. It specifies CASSQGPSGTSSYEQYF.

This clone was counted only a few times. The chain employs TRBV5-1 and TRBJ1-5; D is possibly TRBD1 (6 bases). The CDR3 covers 15 residues. Germline V CDR1 and CDR2: SGHRS, YFSETQ. The germline V and J ends were trimmed by 3 bases and 0 bases, with 10 bases remaining between them. The chain's CDR3 is CASSYGTNSNQPQHF. The CDR3 DNA follows: TGCGCCAGCAGCTACGGGACAAATAGCAATCAGCCCCAGCATTTT.

The rearrangement joins TRBV18 to TRBJ2-1, with D perhaps TRBD2 (5 bases). The germline CDR1 and CDR2 sequences are KGHSH and LQKENI. CDR3 size: 16 residues. V shed 0 bases and J shed 3 bases, with 12 bases lying between them. In nucleotides, the CDR3 is TGTGCCAGCTCACCACCGTTGGTAGCGAGCTACAATGAGCAGTTCTTC. Translation: CASSPPLVASYNEQFF.

The chain combines TRBV28 with TRBJ1-2; D might be TRBD1 (6 bases). V dropped 2 bases and J dropped 7 bases, with 14 bases sitting between them. The CDR3 length is 14 residues. Germline V gene lookup returns CDR1 MDHEN and CDR2 SYDVKM. This CDR3 is CASSLAGGASGYTF. The CDR3 DNA follows: TGTGCCAGCAGTTTAGCGGGGGGCGCATCTGGCTACACCTTC.

V gene TRBV15 combines with J gene TRBJ1-2; maybe TRBD1 (6 bases). Germline lookup yields CDR1 LNHNV and CDR2 YYDKDF (reference sequence). The CDR3 has 13 residues. V was cut by 4 bases and J by 8 bases, with 14 bases left in between. For the CDR3, the DNA is TGTGCCACCAGCACCCACAGGGCGGAAGGCTACACCTTC. Protein sequence: CATSTHRAEGYTF.